The T cell receptor beta chain under discussion was sequenced for a study of cytomegalovirus exposure and HLA in healthy donors. Points from the study as a whole: The study put 150 to 200 TCR beta chains on its list as cytomegalovirus-associated. In all likelihood, a cluster of highly shared sequence variants was a sequencing artifact. 15,000 to 20,000 TCR beta sequences were associated with HLA alleles at 0.05 false discovery rate in a later analysis.

PCR employed 60 Vbeta and 13 Jbeta primers. Sequenced by immunoSEQ multiplex PCR; TCRdb stores in-frame clones only, minus some. The sample carries approximately 160,000 clones, more than 65% recorded once. This clone was seen a single time. The antigen is undetermined. Every donor was a healthy person donating bone marrow. The CDR3 is 16 amino acids. The V and J ends lost 3 bases and 5 bases, in that order; junction bases with no gene match: 8. CDR1 SGHRS and CDR2 YFSETQ come from the germline V gene. This sequence originates from a man between 18 and 29 years old in good health and CMV-seropositive. The sequenced sample consisted of PBMCs. The chain links TRBV5-1 to TRBJ1-1; 12 positions match TRBD1. The CDR3: CASSSRGQGASTEAFF. The CDR3 DNA reads as TGCGCCAGCAGCTCTCGGGGACAGGGGGCATCAACTGAAGCTTTCTTT.